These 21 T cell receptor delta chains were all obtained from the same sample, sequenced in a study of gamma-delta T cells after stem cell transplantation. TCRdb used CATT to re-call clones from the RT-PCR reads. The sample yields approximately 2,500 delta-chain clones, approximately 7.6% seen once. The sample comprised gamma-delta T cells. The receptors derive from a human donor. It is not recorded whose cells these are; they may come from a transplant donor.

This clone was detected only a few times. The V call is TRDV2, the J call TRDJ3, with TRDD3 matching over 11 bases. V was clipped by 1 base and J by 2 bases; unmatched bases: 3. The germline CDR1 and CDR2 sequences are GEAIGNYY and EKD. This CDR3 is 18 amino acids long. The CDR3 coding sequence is TGTGCCTGTGACACTGGGGGATACGGAACCTGGGACACCCGACAGATGTTTTTC. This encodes CACDTGGYGTWDTRQMFF.

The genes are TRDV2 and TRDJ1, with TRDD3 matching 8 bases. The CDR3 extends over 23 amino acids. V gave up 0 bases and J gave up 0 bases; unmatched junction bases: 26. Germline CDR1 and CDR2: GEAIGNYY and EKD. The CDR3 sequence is CACDTVKAVLSGLGDTHTDKLIF. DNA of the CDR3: TGTGCCTGTGACACCGTCAAAGCGGTCCTAAGTGGCCTCGGGGATACCCACACCGATAAACTCATCTTT.

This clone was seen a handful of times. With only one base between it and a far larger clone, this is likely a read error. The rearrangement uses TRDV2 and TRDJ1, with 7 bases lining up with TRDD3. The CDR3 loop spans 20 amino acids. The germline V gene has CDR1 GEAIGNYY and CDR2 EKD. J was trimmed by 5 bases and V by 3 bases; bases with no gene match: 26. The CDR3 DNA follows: TGTGCCTGTGACGCTGTATCAACTTCCCGCGGTGGGGGGATTGAGGATAAACTCATCTTT. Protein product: CACDAVSTSRGGGIEDKLIF.

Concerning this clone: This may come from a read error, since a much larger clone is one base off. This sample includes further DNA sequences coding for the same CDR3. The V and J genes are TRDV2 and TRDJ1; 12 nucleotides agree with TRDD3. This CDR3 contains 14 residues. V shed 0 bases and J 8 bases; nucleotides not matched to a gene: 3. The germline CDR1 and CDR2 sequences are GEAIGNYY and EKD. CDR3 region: CACDTLLGDTKLIF. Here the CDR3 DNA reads TGTGCCTGTGACACCTTGCTGGGGGATACGAAACTCATCTTT.

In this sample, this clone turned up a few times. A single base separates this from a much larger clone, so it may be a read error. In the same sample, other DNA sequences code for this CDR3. CDR3 sequence reads: CACEALGEPSYYTDKLIF. The DNA for the CDR3 is TGCGCCTGTGAGGCCCTGGGGGAGCCTTCTTATTACACCGATAAACTCATCTTT. V usage is TRDV2 and J usage is TRDJ1; 8 bases line up with TRDD3. Germline V gives CDR1 GEAIGNYY, CDR2 EKD. The CDR3 is 18 residues long.

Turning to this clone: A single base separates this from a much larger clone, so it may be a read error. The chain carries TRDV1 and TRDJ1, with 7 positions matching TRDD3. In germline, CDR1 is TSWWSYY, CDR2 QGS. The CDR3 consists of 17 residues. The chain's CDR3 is CALGESSTTGGCDKPIF. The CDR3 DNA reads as TGTGCTCTTGGGGAATCATCTACGACCGGGGGATGCGATAAACCCATCTTT.

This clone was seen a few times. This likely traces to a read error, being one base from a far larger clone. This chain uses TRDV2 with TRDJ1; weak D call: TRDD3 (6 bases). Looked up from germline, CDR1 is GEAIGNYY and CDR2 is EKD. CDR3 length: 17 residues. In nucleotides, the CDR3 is TGTGCCTGTGACACCGTACGTTGTGGGGATCACACCGATAGACTCATCTTT. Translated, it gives CACDTVRCGDHTDRLIF.

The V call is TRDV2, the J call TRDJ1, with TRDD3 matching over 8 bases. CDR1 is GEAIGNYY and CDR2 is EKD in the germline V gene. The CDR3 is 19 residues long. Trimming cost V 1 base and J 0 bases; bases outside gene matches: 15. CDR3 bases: TGTGCCTGTGACACAATGCGGACTGGGGGGGTTTCGGACACCGATAAACTCATCTTT. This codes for CACDTMRTGGVSDTDKLIF.

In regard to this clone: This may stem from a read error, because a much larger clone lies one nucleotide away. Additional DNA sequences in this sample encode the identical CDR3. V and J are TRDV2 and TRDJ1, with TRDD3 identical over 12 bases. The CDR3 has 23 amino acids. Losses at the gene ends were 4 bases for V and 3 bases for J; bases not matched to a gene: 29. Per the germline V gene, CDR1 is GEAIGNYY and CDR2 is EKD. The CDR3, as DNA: TGTGCCTGTGAGTCAATGGGAAGTCCCTCTGGGGGATACGCGGTTGGCCATGCCGATAAACTCATCTTT. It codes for CACESMGSPSGGYAVGHADKLIF.

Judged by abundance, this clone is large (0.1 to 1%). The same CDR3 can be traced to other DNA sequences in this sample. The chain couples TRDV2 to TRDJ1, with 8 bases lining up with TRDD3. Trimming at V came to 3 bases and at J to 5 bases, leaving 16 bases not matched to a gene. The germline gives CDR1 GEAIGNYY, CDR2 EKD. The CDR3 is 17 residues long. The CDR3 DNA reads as TGTGCCTGTGACTCCTTACTTACTGGGGGCCCCGAGGATAAACTCATCTTT. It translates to CACDSLLTGGPEDKLIF.

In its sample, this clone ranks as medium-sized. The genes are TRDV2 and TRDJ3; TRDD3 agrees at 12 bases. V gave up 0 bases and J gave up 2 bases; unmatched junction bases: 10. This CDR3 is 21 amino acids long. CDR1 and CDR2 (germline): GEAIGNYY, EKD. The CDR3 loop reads CACDTGNLLGDTAWDTRQMFF. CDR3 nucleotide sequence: TGTGCCTGTGACACCGGTAACCTACTGGGGGATACCGCCTGGGACACCCGACAGATGTTTTTC.

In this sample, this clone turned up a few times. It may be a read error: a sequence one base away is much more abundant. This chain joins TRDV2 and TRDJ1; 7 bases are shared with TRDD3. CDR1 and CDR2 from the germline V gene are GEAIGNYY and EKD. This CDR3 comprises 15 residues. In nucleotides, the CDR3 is TGTGCCTGTGACAAGGTGGGGGAAATCACCGATAACCTCATCTTT. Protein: CACDKVGEITDNLIF.

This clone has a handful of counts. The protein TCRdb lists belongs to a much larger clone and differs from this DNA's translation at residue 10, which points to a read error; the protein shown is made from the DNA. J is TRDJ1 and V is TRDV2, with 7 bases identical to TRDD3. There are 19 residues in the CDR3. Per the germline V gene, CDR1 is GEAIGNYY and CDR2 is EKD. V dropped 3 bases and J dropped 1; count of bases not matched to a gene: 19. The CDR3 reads CACDPVLLGHTRGTDKLIF. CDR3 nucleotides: TGTGCCTGTGACCCCGTCTTACTGGGGCATACGCGTGGCACCGATAAACTCATCTTT.

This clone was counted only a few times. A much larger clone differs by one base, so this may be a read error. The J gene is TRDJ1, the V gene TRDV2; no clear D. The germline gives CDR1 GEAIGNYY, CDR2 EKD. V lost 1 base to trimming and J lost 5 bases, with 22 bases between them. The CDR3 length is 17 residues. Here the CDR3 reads CACDTLLRVKGHDKLIF. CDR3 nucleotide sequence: TGTGCCTGTGACACGTTACTGAGGGTGAAGGGACATGATAAACTCATCTTT.

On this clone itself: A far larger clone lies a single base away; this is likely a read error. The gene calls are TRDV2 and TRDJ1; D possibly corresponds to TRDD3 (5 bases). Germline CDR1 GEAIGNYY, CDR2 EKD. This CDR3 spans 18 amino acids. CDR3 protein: CACGTVFRGISNTDKLIF. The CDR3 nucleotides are TGTGCCTGTGGCACCGTATTCCGAGGGATTAGCAACACCGATAAACTCATCTTT.

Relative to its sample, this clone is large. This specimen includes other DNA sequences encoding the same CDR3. The CDR3 protein is CACDTVLGDDKLIF. The CDR3 region has the DNA TGTGCCTGTGACACCGTACTGGGTGACGATAAACTCATCTTT. The V and J genes are TRDV2 and TRDJ1, with D possibly TRDD3 on 6 matching bases. The V end was cut by 0 bases, the J end by 4 bases, with 11 bases between. This CDR3 comprises 14 residues. Per germline, CDR1 GEAIGNYY and CDR2 EKD.

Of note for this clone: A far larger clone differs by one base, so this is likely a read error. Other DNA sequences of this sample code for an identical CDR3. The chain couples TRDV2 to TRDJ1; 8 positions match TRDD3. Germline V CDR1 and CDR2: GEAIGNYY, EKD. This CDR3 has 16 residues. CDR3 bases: TGCGCCTGTGAACCTCTACTGGGGGCCAACACCGATAAACTCATCTTT. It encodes CACEPLLGANTDKLIF.

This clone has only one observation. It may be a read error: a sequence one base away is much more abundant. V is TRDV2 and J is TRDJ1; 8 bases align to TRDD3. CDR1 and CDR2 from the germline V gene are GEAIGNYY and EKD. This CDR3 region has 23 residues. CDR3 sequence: CACVTLPRIGLGDDDLCTDKLIF. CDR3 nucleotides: TGTGCCTGTGTCACCCTTCCGCGCATTGGGCTGGGGGACGACGATCTGTGCACCGATAAACTCATCTTT.

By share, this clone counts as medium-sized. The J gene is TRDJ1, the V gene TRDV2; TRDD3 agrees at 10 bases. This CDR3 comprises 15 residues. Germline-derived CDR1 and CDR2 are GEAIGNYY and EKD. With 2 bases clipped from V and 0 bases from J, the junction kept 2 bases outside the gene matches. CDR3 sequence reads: CACDILGDNTDKLIF. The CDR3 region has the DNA TGTGCCTGTGACATTCTGGGGGATAACACCGATAAACTCATCTTT.

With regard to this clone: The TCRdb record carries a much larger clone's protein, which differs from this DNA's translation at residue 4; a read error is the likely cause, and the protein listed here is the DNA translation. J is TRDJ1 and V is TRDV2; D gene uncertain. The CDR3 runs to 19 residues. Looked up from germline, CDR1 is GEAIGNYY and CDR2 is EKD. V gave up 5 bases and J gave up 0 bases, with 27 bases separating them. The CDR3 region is CACGSLLSNTNDNTDKLIF. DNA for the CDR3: TGTGCCTGTGGCAGCTTACTGTCAAACACGAACGACAACACCGATAAACTCATCTTT.

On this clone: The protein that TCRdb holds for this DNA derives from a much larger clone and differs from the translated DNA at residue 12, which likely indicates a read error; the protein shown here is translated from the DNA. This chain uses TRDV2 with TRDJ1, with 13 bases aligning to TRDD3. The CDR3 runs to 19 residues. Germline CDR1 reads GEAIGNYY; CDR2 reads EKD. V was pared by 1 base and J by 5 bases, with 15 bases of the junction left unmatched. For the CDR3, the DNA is TGTGCCTGTGACACACTTACTGGGGGATACGCCACGCAGGGGGATAAACTCATCTTT. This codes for CACDTLTGGYATQGDKLIF.